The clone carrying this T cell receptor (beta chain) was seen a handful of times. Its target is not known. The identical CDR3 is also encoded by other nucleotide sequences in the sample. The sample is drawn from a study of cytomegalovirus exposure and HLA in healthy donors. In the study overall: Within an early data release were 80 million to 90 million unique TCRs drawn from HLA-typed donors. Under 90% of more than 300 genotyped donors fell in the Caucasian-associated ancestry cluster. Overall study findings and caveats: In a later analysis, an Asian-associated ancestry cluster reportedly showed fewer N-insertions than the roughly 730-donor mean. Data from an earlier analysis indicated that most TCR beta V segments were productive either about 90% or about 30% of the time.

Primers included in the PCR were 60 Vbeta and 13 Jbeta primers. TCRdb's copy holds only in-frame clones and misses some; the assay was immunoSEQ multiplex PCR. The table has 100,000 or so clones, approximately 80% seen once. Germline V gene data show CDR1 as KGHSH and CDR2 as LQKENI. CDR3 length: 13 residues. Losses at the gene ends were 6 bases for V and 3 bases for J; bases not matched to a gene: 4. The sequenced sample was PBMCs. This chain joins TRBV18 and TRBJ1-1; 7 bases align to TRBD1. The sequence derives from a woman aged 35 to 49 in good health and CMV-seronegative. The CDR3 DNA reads TGTGCCAGCTCCCGGGACAGCTACACTGAAGCTTTCTTT. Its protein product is CASSRDSYTEAFF. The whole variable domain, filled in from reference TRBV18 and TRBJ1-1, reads NAGVMQNPRHLVRRRGQEARLRCSPMKGHSHVYWYRQLPEEGLKFMVYLQKENIIDESGMPKERFSAEFPKEGPSILRIQQVVRGDSAAYFCASSRDSYTEAFFGQGTRLTVV.